A selection of T cell receptor beta chains follows, all from one sample in a study of T cells in narcolepsy. Produced via immunoSEQ multiplex PCR; TCRdb's table is partial and in-frame only. The table has tens of thousands of clones, 90% to 95% seen once; the top ten hold approximately 1%. Source material: CD45RA- memory CD4+ T cells from PBMCs. The receptors were sampled from a human donor with narcolepsy. The CDR3 runs from the conserved cysteine through the conserved F or W. Each record gives: CDR3 length, J gene, V gene, clone size, D gene, CDR3 DNA, CDR3 protein. A D gene is named only where the DNA matches it firmly. Size is omitted from some rows. Given values are once, few, many or a class for expanded clones.

len: 15
j_gene: TRBJ2-7
v_gene: TRBV6-6
abundance: -
d_gene: TRBD2
CDR3nt: TGTGCCAGCAGTTATTCTGGGACTAGCGCCTACGAGCAGTACTTC
CDR3aa: CASSYSGTSAYEQYF

len: 13
j_gene: TRBJ1-4
v_gene: TRBV6-1
abundance: few
d_gene: -
CDR3nt: TGTGCCAGCAGGGACAGTTACGGTGAAAAACTGTTTTTT
CDR3aa: CASRDSYGEKLFF

len: 15
j_gene: TRBJ2-1
v_gene: TRBV7-9
abundance: -
d_gene: TRBD2
CDR3nt: TGTGCCAGCAGCTTAGCGTACGGGACTAGCAATGAGCAGTTCTTC
CDR3aa: CASSLAYGTSNEQFF

len: 12
j_gene: TRBJ2-7
v_gene: TRBV15
abundance: -
d_gene: -
CDR3nt: TGTGCCACCAGCAGAGATCAGCTCGAGCAGTACTTC
CDR3aa: CATSRDQLEQYF

len: 18
j_gene: TRBJ2-3
v_gene: TRBV4-1
abundance: -
d_gene: TRBD2
CDR3nt: TGCGCCAGCAGCCATGCAACCCGGCCTAGCGGGAGTACAGATACGCAGTATTTT
CDR3aa: CASSHATRPSGSTDTQYF

len: 17
j_gene: TRBJ2-2
v_gene: TRBV7-2
abundance: -
d_gene: -
CDR3nt: TGTGCCAGCAGCCTGGTTCGTGTCGGGGAGAACACCGGGGAGCTGTTTTTT
CDR3aa: CASSLVRVGENTGELFF

len: 13
j_gene: TRBJ2-7
v_gene: TRBV28
abundance: -
d_gene: TRBD2
CDR3nt: TGCGCTACGAAGACTAGCCACACCTACGAGCAGTACTTC
CDR3aa: CATKTSHTYEQYF

len: 18
j_gene: TRBJ1-5
v_gene: TRBV19
abundance: -
d_gene: TRBD1
CDR3nt: TGTGCCAGTAGTATGGGACAGGGGGCGCCCAGGGCTAATCAGCCCCAGCATTTT
CDR3aa: CASSMGQGAPRANQPQHF

len: 15
j_gene: TRBJ2-2
v_gene: TRBV7-9
abundance: once
d_gene: -
CDR3nt: TGTGCCAGCAGCTTAGAAGTTGGGGGAACCGGGGAGCTGTTTTTT
CDR3aa: CASSLEVGGTGELFF

len: 15
j_gene: TRBJ2-1
v_gene: TRBV9
abundance: -
d_gene: -
CDR3nt: TGTGCCAGCAGCGCAGCCATCCAAAACTACAATGAGCAGTTCTTC
CDR3aa: CASSAAIQNYNEQFF

len: 14
j_gene: TRBJ1-1
v_gene: TRBV19
abundance: -
d_gene: -
CDR3nt: TGTGCCAGTAACTTTCCAGGGATGAACACTGAAGCTTTCTTT
CDR3aa: CASNFPGMNTEAFF